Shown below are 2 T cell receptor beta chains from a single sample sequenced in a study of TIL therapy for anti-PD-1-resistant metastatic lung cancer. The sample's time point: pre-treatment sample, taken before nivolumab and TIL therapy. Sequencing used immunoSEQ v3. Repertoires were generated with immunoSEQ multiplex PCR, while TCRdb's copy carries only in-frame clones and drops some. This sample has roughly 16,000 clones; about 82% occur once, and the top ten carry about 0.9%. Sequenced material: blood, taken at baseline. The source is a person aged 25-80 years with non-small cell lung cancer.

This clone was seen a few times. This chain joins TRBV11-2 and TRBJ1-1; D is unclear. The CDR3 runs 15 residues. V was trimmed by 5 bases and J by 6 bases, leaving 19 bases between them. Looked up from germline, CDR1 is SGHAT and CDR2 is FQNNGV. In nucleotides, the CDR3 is TGTGCCAGCAGCCCCTTCCCCAGCACTTTTCCTGAAGCTTTCTTT. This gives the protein CASSPFPSTFPEAFF.

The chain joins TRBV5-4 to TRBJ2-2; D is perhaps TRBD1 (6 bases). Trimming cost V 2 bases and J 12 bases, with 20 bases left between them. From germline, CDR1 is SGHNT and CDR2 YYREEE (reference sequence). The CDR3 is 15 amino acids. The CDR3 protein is CASSFQWGPGTKLFF. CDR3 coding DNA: TGTGCCAGCAGCTTTCAATGGGGGCCCGGGACCAAGCTGTTTTTT.